This TCR beta chain was captured by sequencing in a study of OX40 agonist ivuxolimab in advanced cancers. Looking at the study overall: Patients were treated with ivuxolimab, an agonistic anti-OX40 (CD134) antibody. Enrolled patients in dose escalation had cancers that were hepatocellular carcinoma, melanoma, renal cell or head and neck cancer. Those enrolled were less than 85% male, with a mean age of about 66 years and ages from about 20 to 80.

Data came from immunoSEQ multiplex PCR; TCRdb stores just in-frame clones and leaves some out. The sample yields tens of thousands of clones, about 80% seen once. CDR1 and CDR2 from the germline V gene are LNHDA and SQIVND (reference sequence). This CDR3 is 14 amino acids long. V lost 6 bases to trimming and J lost 4 bases, with 12 bases between them. This clone turned up a few times. This material consisted of CD4+ or CD8+ T cells sorted from blood, taken in a trial of the OX40 agonist ivuxolimab. The clonotype originates from an adult with an advanced solid tumor such as melanoma, head and neck, liver or kidney cancer. This chain connects TRBV19 to TRBJ1-4; D perhaps matches TRBD1 (5 bases). The CDR3 nucleotides are TGTGCCAGTAGATCGGGACTGCTTAATGAAAAACTGTTTTTT. This translates into CASRSGLLNEKLFF.